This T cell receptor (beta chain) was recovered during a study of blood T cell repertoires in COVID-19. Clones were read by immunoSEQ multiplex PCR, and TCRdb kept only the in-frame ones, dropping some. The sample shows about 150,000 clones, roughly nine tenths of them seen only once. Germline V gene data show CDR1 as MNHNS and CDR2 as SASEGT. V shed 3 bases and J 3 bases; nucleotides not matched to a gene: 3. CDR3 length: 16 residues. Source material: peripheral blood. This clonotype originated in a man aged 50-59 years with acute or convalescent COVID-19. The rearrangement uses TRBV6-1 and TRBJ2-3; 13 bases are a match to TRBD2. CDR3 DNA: TGTGCCAGCAGTGAGGGGACTAGCGGGGTTACAGATACGCAGTATTTT. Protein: CASSEGTSGVTDTQYF.